The present entry profiles one T cell receptor beta chain with its context. This sample is drawn from a study of blood T cell repertoires in COVID-19. Researchers sorted participants into cohorts using their self-reported clinical history. Two negative PCRs, clearance, or symptom resolution characterized the recovered Cohort 3 donors. Original processing methods: Estimates of nucleated cell counts were drawn from the amplification of reference gene primers. Generated by immunoSEQ multiplex PCR, the TCRdb table keeps only in-frame clones and is missing some. V and J calls plus clone size are reproduced from that table; the DNA served to infer D and trimming. The table includes 280,000 or so clones, approximately 83% detected once. Germline V gene lookup returns CDR1 SEHNR and CDR2 FQNEAQ (reference sequence). The V end lost 5 bases, the J end lost 3 bases, and 8 bases lay between the germline ends. The CDR3 loop spans 12 amino acids.

This TCR was sampled from a man between 25 and 39 years old who had recovered from COVID-19. The V and J genes are TRBV7-9 and TRBJ2-7, with D unresolved. Sequencing input: PBMCs or T cells enriched from blood (not recorded which). Here the CDR3 reads CASSQTSYEQYF. The CDR3 nucleotides are TGTGCCAGCAGCCAGACAAGCTACGAGCAGTACTTC.